Shown below are 7 T cell receptor beta chains from a single sample sequenced in a study of cytotoxic CD8 clonotypes in ibrutinib-treated CLL. The protocol was immunoSEQ multiplex PCR, while the TCRdb copy is restricted to in-frame clones and leaves out a portion. The sample contains roughly 160,000 clones, 81% of which appear only once. The source was PBMCs, collected after 12 months of ibrutinib treatment. The source of these receptors is a human donor with chronic lymphocytic leukemia.

The chain has TRBV6-5 and TRBJ1-1, with D uncertain. Germline CDR1 MNHEY, CDR2 SVGAGI. CDR3 length equals 14 residues. V lost 0 bases and J 1 base, leaving 6 bases between the germline ends. In nucleotides, the CDR3 is TGTGCCAGCAGTTACTCGGCGGAGAACACTGAAGCTTTCTTT. Amino acid sequence: CASSYSAENTEAFF.

This sequence joins TRBV19 and TRBJ1-6; D unclear. CDR1 is LNHDA and CDR2 is SQIVND in the germline V gene (reference sequence). The CDR3 has 17 residues. Between the trimmed V and J ends, which lost 0 bases and 6 bases, there was a span of 15 bases. The CDR3, as DNA: TGTGCCAGTAGTATAGACGAGGCAGAGAGCCTTAATTCACCCCTCCACTTT. The encoded protein is CASSIDEAESLNSPLHF.

CDR3 in amino acids: CASSPEDSPNFGNTIYF. As DNA, the CDR3 is TGTGCCAGCAGCCCAGAGGACAGCCCCAACTTCGGAAACACCATATATTTT. This sequence joins TRBV7-6 and TRBJ1-3; D might be TRBD1 (6 bases). V lost 5 bases and J lost 4, with 21 bases in between. Germline lookup yields CDR1 SGHVS and CDR2 FNYEAQ. There are 17 residues in the CDR3.

In this sample, this clone turned up a few times. V usage is TRBV30 and J usage is TRBJ1-2; tentatively, D is TRBD1 (5 bases). The CDR3 runs 15 residues. From germline, CDR1 is GTSNPN and CDR2 SVGIG (reference sequence). The V end was cut by 1 base, the J end by 4 bases, with 16 bases between. This CDR3 reads CAWSGAREGAYGYTF. CDR3 in DNA: TGTGCCTGGAGTGGGGCCAGGGAAGGAGCCTATGGCTACACCTTC.

Here the CDR3 DNA reads TGTGCCAGCTCACTCGGGACAGAAGAGACCCAGTACTTC. This codes for CASSLGTEETQYF. This chain connects TRBV18 to TRBJ2-5; 7 bases agree with TRBD1. The junction had 2 bases not matched to a gene; V was cut back by 4 bases and J by 3 bases. CDR1 KGHSH and CDR2 LQKENI come from the germline V gene. The CDR3 consists of 13 residues.

V usage is TRBV4-1 and J usage is TRBJ2-7; the D gene is possibly TRBD2 (6 bases). CDR3 size: 13 residues. Trimming removed 1 base from V and 6 bases from J, with 10 bases in between. The V gene's germline CDR1 is MGHRA and CDR2 YSYEKL. CDR3 sequence reads: CASSQGPSVEQYF. The CDR3, as DNA: TGCGCCAGCAGCCAAGGACCTAGCGTCGAGCAGTACTTC.

This chain connects TRBV14 to TRBJ2-1, with D uncertain. V was trimmed by 6 bases and J by 2 bases, leaving 11 bases between them. The CDR3 contains 14 residues. Per germline, CDR1 SGHDN and CDR2 FVKESK. CDR3 loop: CASRGADPYNEQFF. The DNA for the CDR3 is TGTGCCAGCAGGGGCGCGGACCCCTACAATGAGCAGTTCTTC. Full variable domain (outside the CDR3, taken from reference TRBV14 and TRBJ2-1): EAGVTQFPSHSVIEKGQTVTLRCDPISGHDNLYWYRRVMGKEIKFLLHFVKESKQDESGMPNNRFLAERTGGTYSTLKVQPAELEDSGVYFCASRGADPYNEQFFGPGTRLTVL.